The entry below gives a single T cell receptor (beta chain) sequence along with its context. This entry comes from a study of blood T cells in healthy people across ages. Study-wide background: With template switching, about one barcoded beta molecule was captured per two T cells.

Germline CDR1 reads SNHLY; CDR2 reads FYNNEI. The CDR3 loop spans 13 amino acids. The V end was cut by 2 bases, the J end by 6 bases, with 10 bases between. Combining a sample-barcoded 5' primer with a J-beta primer mix, a second PCR ran for roughly 6 to 12 cycles. TCRdb independently ran MiXCR on the 5' RACE reads; one entry per CDR3 protein. The table includes about 1.6 million distinct CDR3 sequences, around 35% detected once. The source is a woman in her thirties in good health. This sequence joins TRBV2 and TRBJ1-1; D gene ambiguous. Material for sequencing was blood. The CDR3 here is CASSEQTAAEAFF. CDR3 nucleotide sequence: TGTGCCAGCAGTGAACAAACAGCCGCTGAAGCTTTCTTT.